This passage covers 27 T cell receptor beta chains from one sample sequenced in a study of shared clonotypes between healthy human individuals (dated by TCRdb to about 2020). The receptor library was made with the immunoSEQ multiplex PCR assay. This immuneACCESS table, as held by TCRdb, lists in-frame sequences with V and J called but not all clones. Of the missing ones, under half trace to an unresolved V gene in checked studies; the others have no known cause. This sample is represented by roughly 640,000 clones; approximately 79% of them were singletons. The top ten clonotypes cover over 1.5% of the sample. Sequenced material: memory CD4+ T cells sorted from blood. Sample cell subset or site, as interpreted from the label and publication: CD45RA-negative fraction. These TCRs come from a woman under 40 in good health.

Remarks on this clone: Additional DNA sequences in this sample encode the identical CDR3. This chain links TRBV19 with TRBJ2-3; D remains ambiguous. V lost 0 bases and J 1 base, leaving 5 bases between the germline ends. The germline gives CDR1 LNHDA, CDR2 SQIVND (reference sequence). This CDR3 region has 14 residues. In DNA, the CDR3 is TGTGCCAGTAGTATAGAAAAGGGCACAGATACGCAGTATTTT. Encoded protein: CASSIEKGTDTQYF.

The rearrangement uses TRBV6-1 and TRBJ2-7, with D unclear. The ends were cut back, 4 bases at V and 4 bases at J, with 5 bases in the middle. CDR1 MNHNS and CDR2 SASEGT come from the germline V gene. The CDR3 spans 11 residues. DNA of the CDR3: TGTGCCAGCAGTGCGTATTACGAGCAGTACTTC. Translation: CASSAYYEQYF.

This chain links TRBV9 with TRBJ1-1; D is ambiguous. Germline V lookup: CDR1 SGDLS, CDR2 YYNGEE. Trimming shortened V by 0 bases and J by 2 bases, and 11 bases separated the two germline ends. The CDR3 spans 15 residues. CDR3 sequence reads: CASSVGGIGNTEAFF. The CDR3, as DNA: TGTGCCAGCAGCGTAGGGGGAATTGGTAACACTGAAGCTTTCTTT.

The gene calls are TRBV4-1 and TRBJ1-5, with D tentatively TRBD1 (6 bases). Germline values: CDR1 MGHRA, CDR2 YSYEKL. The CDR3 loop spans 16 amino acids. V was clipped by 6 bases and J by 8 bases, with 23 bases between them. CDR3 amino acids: CASSYRTGFGREPQHF. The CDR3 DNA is TGCGCCAGCAGTTACAGAACAGGGTTTGGTAGGGAGCCCCAGCATTTT.

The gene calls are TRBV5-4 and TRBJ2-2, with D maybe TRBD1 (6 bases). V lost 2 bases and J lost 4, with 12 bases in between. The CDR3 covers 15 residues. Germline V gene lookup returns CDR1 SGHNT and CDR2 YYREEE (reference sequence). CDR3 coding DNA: TGTGCCAGCAGCTTAAAGCAGGGGTTCACCGGGGAGCTGTTTTTT. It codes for CASSLKQGFTGELFF.

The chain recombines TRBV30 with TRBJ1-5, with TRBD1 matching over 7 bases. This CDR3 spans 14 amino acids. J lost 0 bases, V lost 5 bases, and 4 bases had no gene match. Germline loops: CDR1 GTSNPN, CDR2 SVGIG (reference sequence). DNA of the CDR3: TGTGCCTGGGCGACAGGGAGTAGCAATCAGCCCCAGCATTTT. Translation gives CAWATGSSNQPQHF.

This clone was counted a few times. CDR3 residues: CASSYTDTGPGELFF. Here the CDR3 DNA reads TGTGCCAGCAGTTACACGGACACGGGACCCGGGGAGCTGTTTTTT. The chain uses TRBV6-5 and TRBJ2-2; TRBD1 or TRBD2 may be the D gene (5 bases each). The V end was cut by 2 bases, the J end by 6 bases, with 13 bases between. The germline gives CDR1 MNHEY, CDR2 SVGAGI. This CDR3 comprises 15 residues.

The CDR3 bases are TGCGCCAGCAGCTTGGGCGGGGGTGACACCGGGGAGCTGTTTTTT. Translation gives CASSLGGGDTGELFF. V and J are TRBV5-1 and TRBJ2-2, with 7 bases lining up with TRBD2. In germline, CDR1 is SGHRS, CDR2 YFSETQ. The V gene end was trimmed by 0 bases and the J gene end by 3 bases; junction bases not matched to a gene: 2. The CDR3 consists of 15 residues.

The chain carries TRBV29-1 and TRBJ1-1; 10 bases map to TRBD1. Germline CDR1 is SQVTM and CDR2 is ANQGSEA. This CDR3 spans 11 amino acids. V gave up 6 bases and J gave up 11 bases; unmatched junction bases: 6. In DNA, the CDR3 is TGCAGCGTCGGGACAGGGGAGAAGGCTTTCTTT. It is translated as CSVGTGEKAFF.

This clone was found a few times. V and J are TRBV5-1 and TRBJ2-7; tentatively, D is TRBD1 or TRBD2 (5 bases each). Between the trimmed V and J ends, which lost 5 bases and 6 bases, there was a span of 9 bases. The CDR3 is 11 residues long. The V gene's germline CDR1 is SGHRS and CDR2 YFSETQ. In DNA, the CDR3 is TGCGCCAGCAGTGACAGCGGCGAGCAGTACTTC. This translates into CASSDSGEQYF.

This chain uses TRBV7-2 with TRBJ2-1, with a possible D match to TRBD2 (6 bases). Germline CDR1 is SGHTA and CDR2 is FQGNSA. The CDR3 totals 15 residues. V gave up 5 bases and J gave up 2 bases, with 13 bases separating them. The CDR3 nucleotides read TGTGCCAGCAGCCCTAGCGCGATGACCTACAATGAGCAGTTCTTC. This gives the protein CASSPSAMTYNEQFF.

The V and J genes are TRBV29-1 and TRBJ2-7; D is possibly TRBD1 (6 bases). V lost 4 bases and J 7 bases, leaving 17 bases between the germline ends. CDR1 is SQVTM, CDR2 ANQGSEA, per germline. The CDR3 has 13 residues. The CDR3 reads CSVVGARVKEQYF. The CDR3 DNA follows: TGCAGCGTTGTGGGGGCAAGAGTAAAGGAGCAGTACTTC.

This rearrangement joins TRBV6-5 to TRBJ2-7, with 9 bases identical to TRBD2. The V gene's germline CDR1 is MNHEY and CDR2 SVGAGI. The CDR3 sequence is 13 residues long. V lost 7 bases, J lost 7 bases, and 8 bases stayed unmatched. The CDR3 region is CASKVAGEYEQYF. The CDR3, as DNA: TGTGCCAGCAAGGTAGCGGGAGAGTATGAGCAGTACTTC.

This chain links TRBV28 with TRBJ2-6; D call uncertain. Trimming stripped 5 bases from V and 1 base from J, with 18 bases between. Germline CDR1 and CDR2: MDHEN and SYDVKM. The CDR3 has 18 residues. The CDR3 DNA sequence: TGTGCCAGCAGTCCCGGGCCCTTGGTGGGTTCTGGGGCCAACGTCCTGACTTTC. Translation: CASSPGPLVGSGANVLTF.

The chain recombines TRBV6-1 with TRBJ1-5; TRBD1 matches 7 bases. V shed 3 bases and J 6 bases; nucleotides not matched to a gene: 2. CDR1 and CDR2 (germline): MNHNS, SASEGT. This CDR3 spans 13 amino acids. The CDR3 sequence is CASSERGLQPQHF. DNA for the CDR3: TGTGCCAGCAGTGAGAGGGGGCTTCAGCCCCAGCATTTT.

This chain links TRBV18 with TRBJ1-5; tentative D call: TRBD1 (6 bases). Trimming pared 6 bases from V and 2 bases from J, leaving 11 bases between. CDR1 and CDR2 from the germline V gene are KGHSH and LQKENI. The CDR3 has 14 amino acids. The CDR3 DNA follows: TGTGCCAGCTCCACGGCAGGGGGCAATCAGCCCCAGCATTTT. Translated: CASSTAGGNQPQHF.

In nucleotides, the CDR3 is TGTGCCAGCAGTTTAGTTTCCTTGGAAGAGCAGTACTTC. Amino acid sequence: CASSLVSLEEQYF. The J gene is TRBJ2-7, the V gene TRBV28, with D hard to call. V was trimmed by 2 bases and J by 7 bases, leaving 12 bases between them. Germline V CDR1 and CDR2: MDHEN, SYDVKM. This CDR3 spans 13 amino acids.

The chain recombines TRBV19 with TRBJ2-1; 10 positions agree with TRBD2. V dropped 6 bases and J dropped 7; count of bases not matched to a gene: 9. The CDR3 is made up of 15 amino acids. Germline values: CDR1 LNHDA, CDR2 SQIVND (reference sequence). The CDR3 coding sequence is TGTGCCAGTAGGATGGGTAGCGGGAGGTTAAATGAGCAGTTCTTC. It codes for CASRMGSGRLNEQFF.

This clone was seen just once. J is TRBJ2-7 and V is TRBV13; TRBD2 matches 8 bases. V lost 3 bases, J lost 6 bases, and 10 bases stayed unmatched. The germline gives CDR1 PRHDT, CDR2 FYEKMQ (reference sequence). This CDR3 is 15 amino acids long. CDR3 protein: CASSFGVSGRGEQYF. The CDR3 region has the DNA TGTGCCAGCAGCTTCGGGGTCAGCGGGAGAGGCGAGCAGTACTTC.

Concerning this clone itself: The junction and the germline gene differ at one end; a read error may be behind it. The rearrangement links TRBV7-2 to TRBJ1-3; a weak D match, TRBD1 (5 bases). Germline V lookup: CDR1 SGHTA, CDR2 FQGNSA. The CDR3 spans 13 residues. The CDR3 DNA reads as TGTGCCAGCAGCTTATCCGATCTCTCAACAGGAGATTTT. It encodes CASSLSDLSTGDF. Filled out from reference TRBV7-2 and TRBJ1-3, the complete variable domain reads GAGVSQSPSNKVTEKGKDVELRCDPISGHTALYWYRQSLGQGLEFLIYFQGNSAPDKSGLPSDRFSAERTGGSVSTLTIQRTQQEDSAVYLCASSLSDLSTGDFGEGSWLTVV.

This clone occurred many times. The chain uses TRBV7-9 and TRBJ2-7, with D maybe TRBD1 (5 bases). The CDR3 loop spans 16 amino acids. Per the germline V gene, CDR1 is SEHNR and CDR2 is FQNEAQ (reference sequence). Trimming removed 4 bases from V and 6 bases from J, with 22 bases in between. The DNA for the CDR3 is TGTGCCAGCAGCTCAATTGGGGCAGGGTTGAAGTCCGAGCAGTACTTC. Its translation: CASSSIGAGLKSEQYF. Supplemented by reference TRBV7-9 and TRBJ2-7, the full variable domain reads DTGVSQNPRHKITKRGQNVTFRCDPISEHNRLYWYRQTLGQGPEFLTYFQNEAQLEKSRLLSDRFSAERPKGSFSTLEIQRTEQGDSAMYLCASSSIGAGLKSEQYFGPGTRLTVT.

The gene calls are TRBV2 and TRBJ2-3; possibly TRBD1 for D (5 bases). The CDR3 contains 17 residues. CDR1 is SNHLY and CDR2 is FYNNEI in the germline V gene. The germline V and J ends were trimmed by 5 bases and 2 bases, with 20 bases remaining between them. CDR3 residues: CASSKVGRALITDTQYF. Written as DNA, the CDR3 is TGTGCCAGCAGTAAGGTGGGCAGGGCCCTAATCACAGATACGCAGTATTTT.

The CDR3 spells CASSDSSGSGRQYF. Here the CDR3 DNA reads TGCGCCAGCAGCGATAGTAGCGGGAGTGGGAGGCAGTATTTT. V usage is TRBV5-1 and J usage is TRBJ2-3, with 9 positions matching TRBD2. The germline V gene has CDR1 SGHRS and CDR2 YFSETQ. The length of the CDR3 is 14 residues. Germline trimming cut 4 bases from V and 11 bases from J; bases unmatched to any gene: 11.

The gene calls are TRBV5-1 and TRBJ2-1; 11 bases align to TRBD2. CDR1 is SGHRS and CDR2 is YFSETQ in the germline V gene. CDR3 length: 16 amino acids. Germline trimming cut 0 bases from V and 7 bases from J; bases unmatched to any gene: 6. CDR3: CASSLVAGGPINEQFF. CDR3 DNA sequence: TGCGCCAGCAGCTTGGTAGCGGGAGGGCCTATAAATGAGCAGTTCTTC.

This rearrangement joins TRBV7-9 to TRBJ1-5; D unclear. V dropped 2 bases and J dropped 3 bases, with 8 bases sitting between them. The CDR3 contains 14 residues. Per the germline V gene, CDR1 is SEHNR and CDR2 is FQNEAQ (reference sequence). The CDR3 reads CASSLLGDNQPQHF. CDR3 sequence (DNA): TGTGCCAGCAGCTTACTTGGAGACAATCAGCCCCAGCATTTT.

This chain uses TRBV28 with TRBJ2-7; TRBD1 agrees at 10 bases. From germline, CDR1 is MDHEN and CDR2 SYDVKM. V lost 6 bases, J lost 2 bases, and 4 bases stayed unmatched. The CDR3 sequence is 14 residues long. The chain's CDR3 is CASRGGTGAYEQYF. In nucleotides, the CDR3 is TGTGCCAGCAGGGGGGGGACAGGGGCCTACGAGCAGTACTTC. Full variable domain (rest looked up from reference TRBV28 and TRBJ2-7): DVKVTQSSRYLVKRTGEKVFLECVQDMDHENMFWYRQDPGLGLRLIYFSYDVKMKEKGDIPEGYSVSREKKERFSLILESASTNQTSMYLCASRGGTGAYEQYFGPGTRLTVT.

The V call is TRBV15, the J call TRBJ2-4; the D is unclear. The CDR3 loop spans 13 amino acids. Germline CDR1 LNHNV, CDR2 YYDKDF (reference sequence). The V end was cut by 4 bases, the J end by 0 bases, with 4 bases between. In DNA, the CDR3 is TGTGCCACCAGCAAGATAGCCAAAAACATTCAGTACTTC. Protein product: CATSKIAKNIQYF.